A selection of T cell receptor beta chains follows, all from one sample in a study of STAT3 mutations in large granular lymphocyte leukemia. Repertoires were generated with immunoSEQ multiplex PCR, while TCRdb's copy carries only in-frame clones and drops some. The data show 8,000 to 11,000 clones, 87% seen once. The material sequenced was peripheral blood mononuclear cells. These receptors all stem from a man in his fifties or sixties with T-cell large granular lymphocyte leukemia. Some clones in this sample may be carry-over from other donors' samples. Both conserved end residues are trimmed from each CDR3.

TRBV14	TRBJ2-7	ASSQDGIYEQY
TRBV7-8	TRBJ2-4	ASSVGSAAKNIQY
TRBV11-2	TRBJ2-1	ASSLRTEQF
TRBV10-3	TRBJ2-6	AIRQSSGANVLT
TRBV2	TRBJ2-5	ASRLWGRTGQETQY
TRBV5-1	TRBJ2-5	ASRDGGRAGETQY
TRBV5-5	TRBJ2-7	ASGKDTSYEQY
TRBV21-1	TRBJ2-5	DRTGGEETQY
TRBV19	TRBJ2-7	ASRLGGGISYEQY
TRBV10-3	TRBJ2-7	ATFEGGRGSYEQY